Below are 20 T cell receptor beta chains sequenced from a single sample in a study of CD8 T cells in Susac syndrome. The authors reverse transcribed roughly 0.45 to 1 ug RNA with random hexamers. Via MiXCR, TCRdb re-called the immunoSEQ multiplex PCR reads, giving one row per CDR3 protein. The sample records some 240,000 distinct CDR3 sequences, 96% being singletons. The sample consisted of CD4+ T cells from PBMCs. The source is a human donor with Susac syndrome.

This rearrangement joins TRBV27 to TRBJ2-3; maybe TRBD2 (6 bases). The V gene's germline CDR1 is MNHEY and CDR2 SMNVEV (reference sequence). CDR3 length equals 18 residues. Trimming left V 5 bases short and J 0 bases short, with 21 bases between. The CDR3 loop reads CASSPRRLIAASTDTQYF. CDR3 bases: TGTGCCAGCAGTCCCCGCCGTTTGATAGCGGCTAGCACAGATACGCAGTATTTT.

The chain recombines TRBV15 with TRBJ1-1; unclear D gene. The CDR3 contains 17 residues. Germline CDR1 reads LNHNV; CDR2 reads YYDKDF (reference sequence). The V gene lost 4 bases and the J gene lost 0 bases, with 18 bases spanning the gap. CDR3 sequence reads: CATSILRHTAMNTEAFF. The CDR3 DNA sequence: TGTGCCACCAGCATTTTGCGACACACCGCCATGAACACTGAAGCTTTCTTT.

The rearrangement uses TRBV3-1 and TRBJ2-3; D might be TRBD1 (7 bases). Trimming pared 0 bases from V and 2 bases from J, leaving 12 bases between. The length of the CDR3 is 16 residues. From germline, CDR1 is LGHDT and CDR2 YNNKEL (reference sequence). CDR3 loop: CASSQDARGDTDTQYF. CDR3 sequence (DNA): TGTGCCAGCAGCCAAGACGCCAGGGGGGACACAGATACGCAGTATTTT.

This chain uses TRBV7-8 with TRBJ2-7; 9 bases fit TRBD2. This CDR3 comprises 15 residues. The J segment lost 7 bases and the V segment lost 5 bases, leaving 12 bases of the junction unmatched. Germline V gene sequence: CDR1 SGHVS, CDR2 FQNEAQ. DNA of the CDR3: TGTGCCAGCAGCCCATGGGCGGGAGGGCCGAAAGAGCAGTACTTC. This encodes CASSPWAGGPKEQYF.

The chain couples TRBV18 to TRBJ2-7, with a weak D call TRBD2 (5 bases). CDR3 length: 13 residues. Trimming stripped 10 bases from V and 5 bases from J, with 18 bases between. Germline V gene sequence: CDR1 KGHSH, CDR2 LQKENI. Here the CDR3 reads CATLKGVEDEQYF. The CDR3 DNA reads TGTGCCACCCTTAAGGGAGTTGAGGACGAGCAGTACTTC.

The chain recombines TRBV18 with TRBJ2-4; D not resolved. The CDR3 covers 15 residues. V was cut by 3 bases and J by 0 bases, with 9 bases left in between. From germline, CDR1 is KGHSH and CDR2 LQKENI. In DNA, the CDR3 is TGTGCCAGCTCACCGGTGGGAATAGCCAAAAACATTCAGTACTTC. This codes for CASSPVGIAKNIQYF.

Written as DNA, the CDR3 is TGCGCCAGCAGCCCAACAGGGAGTGAAAGGGAGACCCAGTACTTC. Translating gives CASSPTGSERETQYF. The V call is TRBV4-1, the J call TRBJ2-5; TRBD1 might be the D (6 bases). V was pared by 4 bases and J by 5 bases, with 17 bases between. The CDR3 length is 15 residues. Looked up from germline, CDR1 is MGHRA and CDR2 is YSYEKL.

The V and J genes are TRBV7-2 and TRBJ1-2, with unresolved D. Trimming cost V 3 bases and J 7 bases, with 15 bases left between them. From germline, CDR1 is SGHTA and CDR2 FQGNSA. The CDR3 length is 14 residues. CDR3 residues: CASSLDRQSSGYTF. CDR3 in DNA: TGTGCCAGCAGCTTGGATCGCCAATCAAGTGGCTACACCTTC.

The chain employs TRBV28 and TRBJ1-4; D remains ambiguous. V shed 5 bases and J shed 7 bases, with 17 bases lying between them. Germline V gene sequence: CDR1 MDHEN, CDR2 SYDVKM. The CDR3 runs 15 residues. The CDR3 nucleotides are TGTGCCAGCAGTCTCTCGATTGGTGGGATTGAAAAACTGTTTTTT. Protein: CASSLSIGGIEKLFF.

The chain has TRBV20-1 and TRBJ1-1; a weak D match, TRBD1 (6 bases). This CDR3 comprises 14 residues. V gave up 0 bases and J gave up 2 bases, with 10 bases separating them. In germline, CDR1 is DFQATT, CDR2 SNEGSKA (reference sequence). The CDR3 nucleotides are TGCAGTGCTAGAGATACAGGGCTTAACACTGAAGCTTTCTTT. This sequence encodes CSARDTGLNTEAFF.

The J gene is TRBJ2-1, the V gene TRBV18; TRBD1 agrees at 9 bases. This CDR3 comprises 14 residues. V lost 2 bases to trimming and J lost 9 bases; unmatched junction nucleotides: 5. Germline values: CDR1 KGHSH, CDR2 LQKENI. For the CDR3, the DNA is TGTGCCAGCTCACCAGGCACAGGGGGCGGTGAGCAGTTCTTC. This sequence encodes CASSPGTGGGEQFF.

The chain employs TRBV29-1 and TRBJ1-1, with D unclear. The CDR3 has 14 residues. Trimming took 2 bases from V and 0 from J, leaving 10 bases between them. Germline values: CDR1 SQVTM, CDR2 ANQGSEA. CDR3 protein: CSVERPELNTEAFF. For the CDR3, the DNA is TGCAGCGTTGAAAGGCCCGAGCTGAACACTGAAGCTTTCTTT.

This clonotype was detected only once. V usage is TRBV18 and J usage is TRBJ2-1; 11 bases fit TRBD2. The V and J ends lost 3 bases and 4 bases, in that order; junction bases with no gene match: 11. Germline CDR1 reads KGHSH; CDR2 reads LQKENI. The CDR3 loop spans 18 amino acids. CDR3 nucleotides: TGTGCCAGCTCACCTTTCCTAGCGGGAGGCCAAGCTTACAATGAGCAGTTCTTC. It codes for CASSPFLAGGQAYNEQFF.

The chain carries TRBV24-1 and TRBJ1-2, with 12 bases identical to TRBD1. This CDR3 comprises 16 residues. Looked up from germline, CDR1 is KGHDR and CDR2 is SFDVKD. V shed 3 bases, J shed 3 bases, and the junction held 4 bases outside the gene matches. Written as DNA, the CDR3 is TGTGCCACCAGTGATCCCGGGACAGGGGGCCACTATGGCTACACCTTC. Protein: CATSDPGTGGHYGYTF.

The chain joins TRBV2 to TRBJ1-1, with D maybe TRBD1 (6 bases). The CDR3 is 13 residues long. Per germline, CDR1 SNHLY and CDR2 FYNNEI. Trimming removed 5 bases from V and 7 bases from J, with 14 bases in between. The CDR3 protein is CASSTQGRNEAFF. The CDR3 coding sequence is TGTGCCAGCAGTACCCAGGGGAGGAATGAAGCTTTCTTT.

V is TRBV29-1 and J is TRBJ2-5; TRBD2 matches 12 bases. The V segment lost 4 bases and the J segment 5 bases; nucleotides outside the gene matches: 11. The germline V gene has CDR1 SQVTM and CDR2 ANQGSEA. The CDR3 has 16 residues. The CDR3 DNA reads TGCAGCGTTGCGCGACTAGCGGGAGTAGGCGGCGAGACCCAGTACTTC. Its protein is CSVARLAGVGGETQYF.

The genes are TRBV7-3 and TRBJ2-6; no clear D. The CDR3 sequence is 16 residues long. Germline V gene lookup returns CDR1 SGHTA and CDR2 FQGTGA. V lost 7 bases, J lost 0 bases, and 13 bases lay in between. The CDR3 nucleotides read TGTGCCAGCACCTTCGCCGAAAGCTCTGGGGCCAACGTCCTGACTTTC. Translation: CASTFAESSGANVLTF.

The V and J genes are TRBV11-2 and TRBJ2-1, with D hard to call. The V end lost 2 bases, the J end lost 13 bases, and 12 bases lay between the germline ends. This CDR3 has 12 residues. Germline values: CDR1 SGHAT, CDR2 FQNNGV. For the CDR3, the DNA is TGTGCCAGCAGCTTATCCCAGATCGACCAGTTCTTC. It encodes CASSLSQIDQFF.

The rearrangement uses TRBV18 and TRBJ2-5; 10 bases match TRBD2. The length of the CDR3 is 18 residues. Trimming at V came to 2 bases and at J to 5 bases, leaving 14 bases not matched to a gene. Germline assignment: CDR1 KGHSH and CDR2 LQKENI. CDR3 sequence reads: CASSPRIAGGIASETQYF. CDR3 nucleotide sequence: TGTGCCAGCTCACCAAGGATAGCGGGAGGCATAGCCTCGGAGACCCAGTACTTC.

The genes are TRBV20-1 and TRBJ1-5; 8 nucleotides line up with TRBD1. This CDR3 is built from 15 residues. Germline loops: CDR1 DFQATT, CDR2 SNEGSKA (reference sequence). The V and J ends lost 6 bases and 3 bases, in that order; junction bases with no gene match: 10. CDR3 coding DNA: TGCAGTGCCCTGGGGGACAGGACGCTCAATCAGCCCCAGCATTTT. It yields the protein CSALGDRTLNQPQHF.